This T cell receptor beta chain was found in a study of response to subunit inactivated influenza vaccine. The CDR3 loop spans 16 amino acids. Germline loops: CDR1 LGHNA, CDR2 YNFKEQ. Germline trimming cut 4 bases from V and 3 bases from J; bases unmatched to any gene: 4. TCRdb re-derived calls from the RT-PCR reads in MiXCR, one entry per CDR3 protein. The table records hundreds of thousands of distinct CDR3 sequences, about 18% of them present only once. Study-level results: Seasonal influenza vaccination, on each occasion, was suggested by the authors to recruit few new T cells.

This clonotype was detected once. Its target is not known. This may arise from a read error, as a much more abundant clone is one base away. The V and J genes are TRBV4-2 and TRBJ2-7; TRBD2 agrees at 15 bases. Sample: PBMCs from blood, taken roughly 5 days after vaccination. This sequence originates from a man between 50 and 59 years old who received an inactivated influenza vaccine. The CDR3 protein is CASSLGGLAGGYEQYF. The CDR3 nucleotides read TGTGCCAGCAGCCTGGGGGGACTAGCGGGAGGCTACGAGCAGTACTTC.